These T cell receptor beta chains were read from a single sample in a study of control samples from healthy donors and cancer patients. This table comes from immunoSEQ multiplex PCR, and its TCRdb copy is limited to in-frame clones, with some not included. The repertoire holds roughly 120,000 clones, with about 93% as singletons. The sample taken for sequencing was blood. The receptors stem from a young man in good health. Each CDR3 is given with its conserved first and last residue. The order of the fields is D gene, V gene, clone size, J gene, CDR3 DNA, CDR3 protein. The D gene is left open where the match is weak. Size tells how often a clone was seen (once, few, many) or the class of an expanded clone, and some rows leave it out.

-	TRBV6-5	-	TRBJ1-4	TGTGCCAGCAGTTACTCGTCGGAGGGTGAAAAACTGTTTTTT	CASSYSSEGEKLFF
-	TRBV25-1	-	TRBJ1-2	TGTGCCAGCAGTGACCGGGACCGCTTCTATGGCTACACCTTC	CASSDRDRFYGYTF
-	TRBV4-1	-	TRBJ1-2	TGCGCCAGCAGCCAGTATACAGGGTTCTATGGCTACACCTTC	CASSQYTGFYGYTF
-	TRBV24-1	-	TRBJ2-5	TGTGCCACCAGTGACCCATCCTTAGAGACCCAGTACTTC	CATSDPSLETQYF
-	TRBV7-9	-	TRBJ2-5	TGTGCCAGCAGCCAACAAGAGACCCAGTACTTC	CASSQQETQYF
-	TRBV25-1	-	TRBJ1-4	TGTGCCAGCAGTGAACCGTGGGGGGCTAATGAAAAACTGTTTTTT	CASSEPWGANEKLFF
TRBD1	TRBV3-1/TRBV3-2	-	TRBJ1-2	TGTGCCAGCAGCCAACGGTACAGGGGCTATGGCTACACCTTC	CASSQRYRGYGYTF
-	TRBV4-1	-	TRBJ2-1	TGCGCCAGCAGCCAAGGGAATCTTCTCGGGCGCTTCTCCTACAATGAGCAGTTCTTC	CASSQGNLLGRFSYNEQFF
TRBD2	TRBV27	-	TRBJ2-3	TGTGCCAGCAGTTGGACTAGCGGGACTGATACGCAGTATTTT	CASSWTSGTDTQYF
-	TRBV5-4	-	TRBJ2-7	TGTGCCAGCAGCTCCGCGACAGAGCTCTACGAGCAGTACTTC	CASSSATELYEQYF
-	TRBV19	-	TRBJ1-6	TGTGCCAGTAGGATCGAGGACGGCAATTCACCCCTCCACTTT	CASRIEDGNSPLHF
-	TRBV15	-	TRBJ2-1	TGTGCCACCACCGCACCAACCTCCATGGACAGTCTCAATGAGCAGTTCTTC	CATTAPTSMDSLNEQFF
-	TRBV19	-	TRBJ1-1	TGTGCCAGTAGTAGACCGAACGCTGAAGCTTTCTTT	CASSRPNAEAFF
-	TRBV5-1	-	TRBJ2-3	TGCGCCAGCAGCTTGGAAGGTGTTCCAGGCACAGATACGCAGTATTTT	CASSLEGVPGTDTQYF
TRBD2	TRBV9	-	TRBJ2-1	TGTGCCAGCAGCCTTATGCTAGCGGCTGAGCAGTTCTTC	CASSLMLAAEQFF
TRBD1	TRBV9	-	TRBJ2-1	TGTGCCAGCAGCCCAGGACAGGGAGGAAGGGTCGAGCAGTTCTTC	CASSPGQGGRVEQFF
TRBD1	TRBV11-2	-	TRBJ2-7	TGTGCCAGCAGCTTAGATCCTTACAGGGGAAGAATCGACGAGCAGTACTTC	CASSLDPYRGRIDEQYF
-	TRBV4-2	-	TRBJ1-6	TGTGCCAGCAGCCAAGATGGTCCCGGGAGCTCCTATAATTCACCCCTCCACTTT	CASSQDGPGSSYNSPLHF
-	TRBV5-6	-	TRBJ1-3	TGTGCCAGCAGCCGCGGGAGGAGGAGCTCTGGAAACACCATATATTTT	CASSRGRRSSGNTIYF
-	TRBV2	-	TRBJ2-2	TGTGCCAGCAGTGTGGAGAGGACCGGGGAGCTGTTTTTT	CASSVERTGELFF
-	TRBV10-2	-	TRBJ1-1	TGCGCCAGCAGTCCAGGGAAGAACACTGAAGCTTTCTTT	CASSPGKNTEAFF
-	TRBV10-3	-	TRBJ1-5	TGTGCCATCAGTGTCGGCAGGGGAGGTAATCAGCCCCAGCATTTT	CAISVGRGGNQPQHF
TRBD1	TRBV19	-	TRBJ1-4	TGTGCCAGTAGTATAGGTTCGGGCAGGGGGAATGAAAAACTGTTTTTT	CASSIGSGRGNEKLFF
TRBD1	TRBV6-6	-	TRBJ2-7	TGTGCCAGCAGTTACCTGGGGACAGGGGCCGGAGGAGAGCAGTACTTC	CASSYLGTGAGGEQYF
-	TRBV5-6	-	TRBJ2-7	TGTGCCAGCAGCTTGGGGGACGGAATTTACGAGCAGTACTTC	CASSLGDGIYEQYF
TRBD2	TRBV7-3	-	TRBJ2-1	TGTGCCAGCAGCTTGCGCGGGGGGGCTAATGAGCAGTTCTTC	CASSLRGGANEQFF
-	TRBV3-1/TRBV3-2	-	TRBJ1-2	TGTGCCAGCAGCCGATGGCCCCCGGAGGAGGGCTACACCTTC	CASSRWPPEEGYTF
-	TRBV27	-	TRBJ2-7	TGTGCCAGCAGTTTTCAGGGGTTCTGGTACGAGCAGTACTTC	CASSFQGFWYEQYF
-	TRBV24-1	-	TRBJ2-7	TGTGCCACCAGTGACTCCAACAGGGAGGACGAGCAGTACTTC	CATSDSNREDEQYF
-	TRBV5-8	-	TRBJ1-6	TGTGCCAGCAGCTTCCGGGGCGAGTCACCCCTCCACTTT	CASSFRGESPLHF
TRBD1	TRBV18	once	TRBJ1-1	TGTGCCAGCTCACCCCGACAGGGCGGCACTGAAGCTTTCTTT	CASSPRQGGTEAFF